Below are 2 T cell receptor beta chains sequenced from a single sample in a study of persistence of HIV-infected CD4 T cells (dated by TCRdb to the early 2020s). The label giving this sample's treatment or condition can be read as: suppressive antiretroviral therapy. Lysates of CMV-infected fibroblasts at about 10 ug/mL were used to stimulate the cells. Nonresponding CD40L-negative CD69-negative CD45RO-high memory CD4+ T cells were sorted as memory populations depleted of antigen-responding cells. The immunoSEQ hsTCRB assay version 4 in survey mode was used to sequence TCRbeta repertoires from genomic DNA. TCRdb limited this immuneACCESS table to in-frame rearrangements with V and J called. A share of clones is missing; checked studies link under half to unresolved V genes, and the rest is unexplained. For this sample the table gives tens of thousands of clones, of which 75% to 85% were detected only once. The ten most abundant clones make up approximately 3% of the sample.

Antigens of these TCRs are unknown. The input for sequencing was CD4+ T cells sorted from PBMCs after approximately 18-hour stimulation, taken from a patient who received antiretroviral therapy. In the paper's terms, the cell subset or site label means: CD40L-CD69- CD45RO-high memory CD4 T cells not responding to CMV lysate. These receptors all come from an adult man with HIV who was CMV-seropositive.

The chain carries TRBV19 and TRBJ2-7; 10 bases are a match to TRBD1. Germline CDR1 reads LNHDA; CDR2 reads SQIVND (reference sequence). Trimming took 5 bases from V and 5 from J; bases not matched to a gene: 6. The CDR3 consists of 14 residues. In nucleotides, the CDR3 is TGTGCCAGTAGTCCGGGACAGGGGCCCCACGAGCAGTACTTC. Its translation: CASSPGQGPHEQYF.

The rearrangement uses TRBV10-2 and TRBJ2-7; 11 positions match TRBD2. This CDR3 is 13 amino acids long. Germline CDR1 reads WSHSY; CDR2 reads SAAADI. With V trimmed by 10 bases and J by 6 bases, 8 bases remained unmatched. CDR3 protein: CATRLAGLGEQYF. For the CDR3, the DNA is TGCGCCACCCGACTAGCGGGGCTCGGCGAGCAGTACTTC.